This T cell receptor beta chain was captured by sequencing in a study of blood T cell repertoires in COVID-19. Study summary: Sites across the United States, Italy and Spain contributed samples from acute and convalescent COVID-19. Nucleic acid was either cDNA or gDNA, and it came from T cells, B-cell-depleted T cells, or PBMCs.

Per the study methods: Nucleated cell number was recorded as an estimate derived from reference gene primer amplification. TCRdb's table, derived via immunoSEQ multiplex PCR, lists solely in-frame clones and lacks some. D and trimming were read from the DNA, whereas the V and J calls and clone size are those reported in that table. The data show more than 85,000 clones, about 80% seen once. V was shortened by 4 bases and J by 1 base, with 14 bases between the two germline ends. The CDR3 has 15 residues. Germline CDR1 reads MGHDK; CDR2 reads SYGVNS. A single count supports this clone. The origin of this receptor is a man aged 65 to 85 with acute or convalescent COVID-19. Sequenced: peripheral blood. This sequence joins TRBV25-1 and TRBJ2-7; TRBD1 is a possible D gene (6 bases). CDR3 in amino acids: CASSGRGLVSYEQYF. The CDR3 DNA is TGTGCCAGCAGTGGCAGGGGTCTGGTGTCCTACGAGCAGTACTTC.